These T cell receptor beta chains were read from a single sample in a study of T cells after somatic rescue of genetic block. TCRdb keeps only in-frame clones here, not all; method: immunoSEQ multiplex PCR. The sample shows 70,000 or so clones, 85% to 95% of them seen only once. Material for sequencing was peripheral blood mononuclear cells (PBMCs). Source of these receptors: a man aged 35 to 55. Both conserved end residues are part of each CDR3. Not every row has a clone size; where given, it reads once, few, many or a size class.

>TRBV27|.|TRBJ2-1
CASSPWTGGNEQFF
>TRBV2|.|TRBJ2-3
CASSPSGRATQYF
>TRBV4-3|.|TRBJ2-1
CASSQVDRGYYNEQFF
>TRBV5-4|.|TRBJ2-5
CASSLDGRQETQYF
>TRBV4-1|.|TRBJ1-5
CASSHVSTGGNQPQHF
>TRBV7-9|.|TRBJ1-3
CASSLVSVSGQIYF
>TRBV19|.|TRBJ1-4
CASSRGATNEKLFF
>TRBV7-9|.|TRBJ2-5
CASSLPQGSRQETQYF
>TRBV7-8|.|TRBJ1-5
CASSQLGGVFQPQHF
>TRBV21-1|.|TRBJ2-7
CASSPRGQTYEQYF
>TRBV19|.|TRBJ2-1
CASSLRHLYNEQFF
>TRBV2|.|TRBJ2-7
CASNRGQMGEQYF
>TRBV5-1|.|TRBJ1-2
CASNRGQGLSGYTF
>TRBV18|.|TRBJ1-4
CASSAGTGGEKLFF
>TRBV19|once|TRBJ1-6
CASSIARDSPLHF
>TRBV28|.|TRBJ1-5
CASRKKWTGYSNQPQHF
>TRBV7-6|once|TRBJ2-2
CASSPRGGDTGELFF
>TRBV5-5|.|TRBJ2-3
CASSLAGTGGSTDTQYF
>TRBV29-1|.|TRBJ2-5
CSVGPQGTQYF
>TRBV7-6|.|TRBJ2-1
CASSLGPSGSDEQFF
>TRBV19|.|TRBJ2-2
CASSIGSDTFTGELFF
>TRBV6-1|.|TRBJ1-1
CASQRGTNTEAFF
>TRBV19|.|TRBJ2-7
CASSILGQAREQYF
>TRBV2|few|TRBJ2-5
CASSETQAPETQYF
>TRBV27|.|TRBJ2-1
CASSLDGLFNEQFF
>TRBV5-1|.|TRBJ2-1
CASSLTGGRVNEQFF
>TRBV11-2|.|TRBJ2-3
CASSPTGLTFGTDTQYF
>TRBV5-4|.|TRBJ1-1
CASSLADGRGVAEAFF
>TRBV28|.|TRBJ2-3
CASSPRGSGSHTQYF
>TRBV9|.|TRBJ2-5
CASSVGWDRTQYF
>TRBV6-6|.|TRBJ1-1
CASSSRGLNTEAFF
>TRBV19|.|TRBJ2-2
CASTGSSGRFTGELFF
>TRBV28|.|TRBJ2-2
CASSHAGATGELFF
>TRBV4-1|.|TRBJ2-2
CASSHNPTTGTGGRELFF
>TRBV5-1|.|TRBJ2-2
CASNQGTNTGELFF
>TRBV6-6|.|TRBJ1-2
CASQGGTYGYTF
>TRBV6-5|.|TRBJ1-1
CASRGGGTEAFF
>TRBV5-4|.|TRBJ1-2
CASSLARIYTF
>TRBV4-1|.|TRBJ1-1
CASSQDGVGGRGNTEAFF
>TRBV18|.|TRBJ1-3
CASSPGTADSGNTIYF
>TRBV6-5|.|TRBJ1-6
CASTRARANNSPLHF
>TRBV27|.|TRBJ2-7
CASRIQGIPYEQYF
>TRBV11-3|.|TRBJ2-5
CASSQPGQEYQETQYF
>TRBV12-5|.|TRBJ2-2
CASGFHRGGNGELFF
>TRBV6-1|.|TRBJ2-7
CAGRDNREGDEQYF
>TRBV7-3|.|TRBJ2-4
CASSLGTGLIQYF
>TRBV5-1|.|TRBJ2-7
CASSLPGYEQYF
>TRBV7-6|once|TRBJ2-5
CASSYPSGGAIGQETQYF
>TRBV2|.|TRBJ1-1
CASSEEWGGSTEAFF
>TRBV6-1|.|TRBJ1-1
CASSELWTGVNTEAFF
>TRBV28|.|TRBJ2-2
CASRTGPLNTGELFF
>TRBV19|.|TRBJ2-2
CASSLPLAGELFF
>TRBV11-2|.|TRBJ2-5
CASSSGDGLALQETQYF
>TRBV10-2|.|TRBJ2-5
CASTSPDGETQYF